These T cell receptor beta chains were read from a single sample in a study of cytomegalovirus exposure and HLA in healthy donors. TCRdb keeps only in-frame clones here, not all; method: immunoSEQ multiplex PCR. The top ten clones hold roughly 2.5% of a sample with nearly 110,000 clones, 75% of them seen once. Sequencing was carried out using PBMCs. These receptors were obtained from a man aged 35-49 years in good health and CMV-seronegative. CDR3s include the opening cysteine and the closing phenylalanine or tryptophan. The order of the fields is D gene, J gene, clone size, V gene, CDR3 DNA, CDR3 protein. D genes are given only for firm matches. Part of the rows lack a size; the others show once, few, many or a class for expanded clones.

>TRBD2|TRBJ2-1|NA|TRBV5-1
TGCGCCAGCAGCTTGGTCCTTACTAGCGGGGTGAATGAGCAGTTCTTC
CASSLVLTSGVNEQFF
>TRBD1|TRBJ1-2|few|TRBV5-1
TGCGCCAGCAGCGACAGGGGTAACTATGGCTACACCTTC
CASSDRGNYGYTF
>TRBD2|TRBJ2-2|few|TRBV5-1
TGCGCCAGCAGCTTGGGACTAGCGGGGGTGGTCACCGGGGAGCTGTTTTTT
CASSLGLAGVVTGELFF
>NA|TRBJ2-7|once|TRBV5-1
TGCGCCAGCAGCCCCCCGTTGGGCCGCGAGCAGTACTTC
CASSPPLGREQYF
>NA|TRBJ2-5|NA|TRBV19
TGTGCCAGTAGTATCACACTAAGAGAGACCCAGTACTTC
CASSITLRETQYF
>TRBD1|TRBJ1-4|NA|TRBV18
TGTGCCAGCTCACCAGCGACAGGGAATGAAAAACTGTTTTTT
CASSPATGNEKLFF
>NA|TRBJ2-3|NA|TRBV25-1
TGTGCCAGCAGTGGGCGGAATTTT
CASSGRNF
>NA|TRBJ2-7|NA|TRBV6-1
TGTGCCATCGCACCAGGGCAGGCCGAGCAGTACTTC
CAIAPGQAEQYF
>NA|TRBJ2-5|NA|TRBV5-4
TGTGCCAGCAGCTATGCTACAGGGAAGGATAGAGAGACCCAGTACTTC
CASSYATGKDRETQYF
>NA|TRBJ2-2|NA|TRBV9
TGTGCCAGCAGCGTAGTAGCGACGAACACCGGGGAGCTGTTTTTT
CASSVVATNTGELFF
>TRBD1|TRBJ1-1|NA|TRBV5-1
TGCGCCAGCAGCTCGACAGGGGGCGAGGATACTGAAGCTTTCTTT
CASSSTGGEDTEAFF
>NA|TRBJ1-5|NA|TRBV7-2
TGTGCCAGCAGCTTAGTGTCAGATCCTAATCAGCCCCAGCATTTT
CASSLVSDPNQPQHF
>TRBD2|TRBJ2-1|NA|TRBV25-1
TGTGCCAGCAGAAGCGGGGGGGACAATGAGCAGTTCTTC
CASRSGGDNEQFF
>NA|TRBJ1-1|NA|TRBV10-3
TGTGCCATCAGTGAGGGGAGAACTGAAGCTTTCTTT
CAISEGRTEAFF
>NA|TRBJ2-5|NA|TRBV14
TGTGCCAGCAGCCAAATACAAGGGGGCCAAGAGACCCAGTACTTC
CASSQIQGGQETQYF
>NA|TRBJ2-6|NA|TRBV7-3
TGTGCCAGCGCCAGTGGCCGTGGGGCCAACGTCCTGACTTTC
CASASGRGANVLTF
>NA|TRBJ2-7|NA|TRBV7-8
TGTGCCAGCAGCCGGGACACCCGGGGTGAGCAGTACTTC
CASSRDTRGEQYF
>NA|TRBJ1-5|NA|TRBV7-9
TGTGCCAGCAGCTTAGACCACGGTGGTGGGCCCCAGCATTTT
CASSLDHGGGPQHF
>NA|TRBJ1-6|once|TRBV25-1
TGTGCCAGCAGTGGGCCCCACGACGGGAATTCACCCCTCCACTTT
CASSGPHDGNSPLHF
>NA|TRBJ2-2|NA|TRBV7-2
TGTGCCAGCAGCCTAGATGAGGCAGTTTATACCGGGGAGCTGTTTTTT
CASSLDEAVYTGELFF
>NA|TRBJ2-7|NA|TRBV11-2
TGTGCCAGCAGCTTAGACCCGGGGGAGGTCGGGGAGCAGTACTTC
CASSLDPGEVGEQYF
>NA|TRBJ1-2|NA|TRBV27
TGTGCCAGCAGTTTATCCGGGGGAGGGAGAGGCTACACCTTC
CASSLSGGGRGYTF
>NA|TRBJ2-3|NA|TRBV21-1
TGTGCCAGCGGTGGGGGAGGAGCAGATACGCAGTATTTT
CASGGGGADTQYF
>NA|TRBJ1-4|NA|TRBV5-1
TGCGCCAGCAGCTTAGGTCCCAGTAGAGGTGAAAAACTGTTTTTT
CASSLGPSRGEKLFF
>NA|TRBJ1-6|NA|TRBV7-2
TGTGCCAGCAGCTTATGGGCGTCCCCTTCACCCCTCCACTTT
CASSLWASPSPLHF
>NA|TRBJ1-1|NA|TRBV11-2
TGTGCCAGCAGCCCGAGACAAGGTACTGAAGCTTTCTTT
CASSPRQGTEAFF
>NA|TRBJ1-2|NA|TRBV2
TGTGCCAGCGGGGGAGGAGGTGGTTACAATGGCTACACCTTC
CASGGGGGYNGYTF
>TRBD1|TRBJ2-3|NA|TRBV2
TGTGCCAGCAGTAGGGACAGGGGACGCACAGATACGCAGTATTTT
CASSRDRGRTDTQYF
>NA|TRBJ1-4|NA|TRBV6-1
TGTGCCAGCAGTCTGCGAGCCGGGGTTGAAAAACTGTTTTTT
CASSLRAGVEKLFF
>NA|TRBJ1-4|NA|TRBV18
TGTGCCAGCTCACCAGATCAAGCCGGGAGCGTTAATGAAAAACTGTTTTTT
CASSPDQAGSVNEKLFF
>TRBD2|TRBJ2-3|NA|TRBV5-1
TGCGCCAGCAGCTCTGTCCCGGGACTAGCTTCAGATACGCAGTATTTT
CASSSVPGLASDTQYF
>NA|TRBJ2-5|few|TRBV7-9
TGTGCCAGCAGCACCCGGGACACCCTATCGGGGGAGACCCAGTACTTC
CASSTRDTLSGETQYF
>TRBD1|TRBJ2-5|NA|TRBV11-2
TGTGCCAGCAGCTTAGCCAACCAGGGGGAAGAGACCCAGTACTTC
CASSLANQGEETQYF
>NA|TRBJ1-1|NA|TRBV12-5
TGTGCTAGTGCCTCGCGGAACACTGAAGCTTTCTTT
CASASRNTEAFF
>NA|TRBJ2-7|NA|TRBV5-6
TGTGCCAGCAGCTTGGGAGGGCTCGAGCAGTACTTC
CASSLGGLEQYF
>NA|TRBJ2-2|NA|TRBV14
TGTGCCAGCAGCCAAGCAGGGTACACCGGGGAGCTGTTTTTT
CASSQAGYTGELFF
>NA|TRBJ1-1|NA|TRBV6-1
TGTGCCAGCAGTGAAGCTCAAGGGGTCACTGAAGCTTTCTTT
CASSEAQGVTEAFF
>NA|TRBJ1-6|NA|TRBV19
TGTGCCAGTAGTAGTGAGACAGGCTCCTATAATTCACCCCTCCACTTT
CASSSETGSYNSPLHF
>TRBD1|TRBJ2-5|NA|TRBV5-4
TGTGCCAGCAGCTTGACAGGGGAAGAGACCCAGTACTTC
CASSLTGEETQYF
>NA|TRBJ2-1|NA|TRBV11-3
TGTGCCAGCAGCCGGGAACCGGGGGTCGATGAGCAGTTCTTC
CASSREPGVDEQFF
>TRBD2|TRBJ2-5|NA|TRBV5-1
TGCGCCAGCAGCGAGGGGCGGGGGAGGGTCGAGACCCAGTACTTC
CASSEGRGRVETQYF